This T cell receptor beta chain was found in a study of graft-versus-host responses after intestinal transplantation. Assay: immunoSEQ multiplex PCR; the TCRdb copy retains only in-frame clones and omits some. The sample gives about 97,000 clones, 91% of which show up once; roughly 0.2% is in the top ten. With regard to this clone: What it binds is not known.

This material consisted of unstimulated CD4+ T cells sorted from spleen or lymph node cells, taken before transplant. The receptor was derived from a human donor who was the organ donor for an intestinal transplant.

CDR3 coding DNA: TGTGCCAGCAGCTTACAGCGGGGGGGCTCCAATGAGCAGTTCTTC. Translated, it gives CASSLQRGGSNEQFF. This chain uses TRBV7-3 with TRBJ2-1; 10 positions agree with TRBD2. Trimming took 2 bases from V and 6 from J; bases not matched to a gene: 4. This CDR3 comprises 15 residues. CDR1 SGHTA and CDR2 FQGTGA come from the germline V gene.